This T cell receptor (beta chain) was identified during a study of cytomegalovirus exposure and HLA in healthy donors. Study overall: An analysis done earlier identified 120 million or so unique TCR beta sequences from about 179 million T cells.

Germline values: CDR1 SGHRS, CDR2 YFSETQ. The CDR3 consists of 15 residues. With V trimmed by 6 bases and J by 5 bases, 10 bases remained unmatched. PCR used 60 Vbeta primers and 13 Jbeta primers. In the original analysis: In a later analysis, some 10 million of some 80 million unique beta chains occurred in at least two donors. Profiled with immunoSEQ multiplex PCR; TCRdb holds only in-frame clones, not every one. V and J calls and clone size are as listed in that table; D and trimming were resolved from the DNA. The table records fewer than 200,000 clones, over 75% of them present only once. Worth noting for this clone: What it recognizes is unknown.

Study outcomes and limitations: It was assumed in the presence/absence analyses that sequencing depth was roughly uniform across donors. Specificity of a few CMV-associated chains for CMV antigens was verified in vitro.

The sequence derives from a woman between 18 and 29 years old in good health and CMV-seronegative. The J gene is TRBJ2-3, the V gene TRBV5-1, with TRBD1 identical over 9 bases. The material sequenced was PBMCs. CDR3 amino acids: CASKATGGRVDTQYF. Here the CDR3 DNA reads TGCGCCAGCAAGGCGACAGGGGGTAGGGTAGATACGCAGTATTTT. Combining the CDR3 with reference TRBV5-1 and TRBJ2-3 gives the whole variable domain KAGVTQTPRYLIKTRGQQVTLSCSPISGHRSVSWYQQTPGQGLQFLFEYFSETQRNKGNFPGRFSGRQFSNSRSEMNVSTLELGDSALYLCASKATGGRVDTQYFGPGTRLTVL.